The rows below give T cell receptor beta chains drawn from one sample of a study of T cell responses to AZD1222 COVID-19 vaccine. Using immunoSEQ multiplex PCR, the repertoire was profiled, and TCRdb retains in-frame clones only, with some absent. The profile covers 150,000 or so clones, with about 87% appearing a single time and around 3.1% taken by the ten largest. This material consisted of peripheral blood, taken on day 0 of AZD1222 vaccination. The origin of the receptors is an adult in good health. The CDR3 runs from the conserved cysteine through the conserved F or W. The order of the fields is J gene, clone size, V gene, D gene, CDR3 protein, CDR3 DNA. D genes are given only for firm matches. The size of a clone is reported for some rows only, either as once, few or many, or as a class for expanded clones.

j_gene: TRBJ2-3; abundance: .; v_gene: TRBV5-6; d_gene: .; CDR3aa: CASSLNRMQYF; CDR3nt: TGTGCCAGCAGCTTAAACAGGATGCAGTATTTT
j_gene: TRBJ2-7; abundance: .; v_gene: TRBV5-1; d_gene: .; CDR3aa: CASSLADPRADEQYF; CDR3nt: TGCGCCAGCAGCTTAGCCGACCCTCGTGCGGACGAGCAGTACTTC
j_gene: TRBJ2-7; abundance: few; v_gene: TRBV7-2; d_gene: .; CDR3aa: CASSLSRGSSEQYF; CDR3nt: TGTGCCAGCAGCTTATCGAGGGGCAGCTCCGAGCAGTACTTC
j_gene: TRBJ2-1; abundance: .; v_gene: TRBV10-2; d_gene: TRBD2; CDR3aa: CASRLAGGPGEQFF; CDR3nt: TGCGCCAGCAGGCTAGCGGGGGGGCCAGGTGAGCAGTTCTTC
j_gene: TRBJ1-1; abundance: .; v_gene: TRBV28; d_gene: .; CDR3aa: CASRAGSLNTEAFF; CDR3nt: TGTGCCAGCAGGGCAGGTAGTTTGAACACTGAAGCTTTCTTT
j_gene: TRBJ1-5; abundance: once; v_gene: TRBV7-8; d_gene: .; CDR3aa: CASSLAPQGLQPQHF; CDR3nt: TGTGCCAGCAGCTTAGCCCCACAGGGATTACAGCCCCAGCATTTT
j_gene: TRBJ1-2; abundance: .; v_gene: TRBV28; d_gene: TRBD1; CDR3aa: CASAIRQGEVYGYTF; CDR3nt: TGTGCCAGCGCAATCCGCCAGGGGGAGGTGTATGGCTACACCTTC
j_gene: TRBJ1-4; abundance: .; v_gene: TRBV15; d_gene: .; CDR3aa: CATSRDRGHSEKLFF; CDR3nt: TGTGCCACCAGCAGAGATAGAGGACACTCCGAAAAACTGTTTTTT
j_gene: TRBJ1-3; abundance: .; v_gene: TRBV4-1; d_gene: .; CDR3aa: CASSQEGKLYF; CDR3nt: TGCGCCAGCAGCCAAGAGGGGAAATTATATTTT
j_gene: TRBJ1-1; abundance: .; v_gene: TRBV7-8; d_gene: .; CDR3aa: CASSSYKGLGLAFF; CDR3nt: TGTGCCAGCAGCTCATATAAGGGCCTGGGGTTGGCTTTCTTT
j_gene: TRBJ1-3; abundance: .; v_gene: TRBV11-2; d_gene: .; CDR3aa: CASSLGGLGNTIYF; CDR3nt: TGTGCCAGCAGCTTGGGAGGACTTGGAAACACCATATATTTT
j_gene: TRBJ2-1; abundance: .; v_gene: TRBV7-9; d_gene: .; CDR3aa: CASSLSQGSYNEQFF; CDR3nt: TGTGCCAGCAGCTTAAGTCAGGGCTCCTACAATGAGCAGTTCTTC
j_gene: TRBJ2-2; abundance: .; v_gene: TRBV5-6; d_gene: .; CDR3aa: CASSLAVSRGTGELFF; CDR3nt: TGTGCCAGCAGCTTGGCCGTGAGCCGGGGGACCGGGGAGCTGTTTTTT